A single sample gave rise to the 26 T cell receptor beta chains below, sequenced in a study of CXCR3-negative and CXCR3-positive naive CD8 T cells. Study-level results: The study found more hydrophobic TRB CDR3s in CXCR3-positive naive cells than in CXCR3-negative naive cells.

Their antigen targets remain unknown. Preparation of TRB cDNA libraries relied on 5' RACE carrying UMI labels. TCRdb processed the 5' RACE reads again and assigns one entry to each CDR3 protein, with no DNA. The repertoire table contains 60,000 to 70,000 distinct CDR3 sequences. The sample consisted of naive CXCR3+ CD8+ T cells from blood. Subset meaning: CD45RO-CCR7+CD27+CD95- naive CD8+ T cells expressing CXCR3 (TNR3+). The receptors were sampled from a human donor in good health. Some clones in this sample may be carry-over from other donors' samples.

This chain connects TRBV7-2 to TRBJ1-5; TCRdb returns TRBD1, unconfirmable since there is no DNA. This CDR3 region has 17 residues. Germline CDR1 SGHTA, CDR2 FQGNSA. The CDR3 sequence: CASSSPGTANANQPQHF.

This sequence joins TRBV11-2 and TRBJ1-2; TCRdb proposes TRBD1, but this gene call is untestable without DNA. There are 14 residues in the CDR3. The germline V gene encodes CDR1 SGHAT and CDR2 FQNNGV. Here the CDR3 reads CASSLTASNYGYTF. Full variable domain (rest looked up from reference TRBV11-2 and TRBJ1-2): EAGVAQSPRYKIIEKRQSVAFWCNPISGHATLYWYQQILGQGPKLLIQFQNNGVVDDSQLPKDRFSAERLKGVDSTLKIQPAKLEDSAVYLCASSLTASNYGYTFGSGTRLTVV.

The chain carries TRBV29-1 and TRBJ1-4; TCRdb's D call of TRBD1 is untestable without DNA. The germline CDR1 and CDR2 sequences are SQVTM and ANQGSEA. The CDR3 covers 13 residues. The chain's CDR3 is CSVPGTDNEKLFF.

The chain is built from TRBV29-1 and TRBJ2-3. The CDR3 loop spans 11 amino acids. The germline CDR1 and CDR2 sequences are SQVTM and ANQGSEA. CDR3 loop: CSVGPTDTQYF.

The rearrangement joins TRBV7-6 to TRBJ2-5. The CDR3 is 14 amino acids. Germline V CDR1 and CDR2: SGHVS, FNYEAQ. The chain's CDR3 is CASSISANQETQYF.

The V gene is TRBV27, the J gene TRBJ2-1; with no DNA, the TCRdb D assignment of TRBD1 cannot be verified. This CDR3 spans 14 amino acids. CDR1 is MNHEY and CDR2 is SMNVEV in the germline V gene (reference sequence). The CDR3 is CASSLGVHYNEQFF.

V is TRBV7-9 and J is TRBJ1-4. The CDR3 runs 14 residues. Germline CDR1 SEHNR, CDR2 FQNEAQ (reference sequence). The CDR3 is CASSLRETNEKLFF.

By frequency, this clonotype registers medium-sized. J is TRBJ1-5 and V is TRBV7-6; the D call of TRBD1 rests on TCRdb alone, since no DNA is present to check it. The germline gives CDR1 SGHVS, CDR2 FNYEAQ. This CDR3 region has 17 residues. CDR3 residues: CASSLAGTLVSNQPQHF.

The chain joins TRBV7-9 to TRBJ2-1. This CDR3 contains 12 residues. Germline V gene lookup returns CDR1 SEHNR and CDR2 FQNEAQ (reference sequence). CDR3 residues: CASRLSGYEQFF. The entire variable domain, with the rest obtained from reference TRBV7-9 and TRBJ2-1, is as follows: DTGVSQNPRHKITKRGQNVTFRCDPISEHNRLYWYRQTLGQGPEFLTYFQNEAQLEKSRLLSDRFSAERPKGSFSTLEIQRTEQGDSAMYLCASRLSGYEQFFGPGTRLTVL.

The rearrangement joins TRBV12-3 or TRBV12-4 to TRBJ2-1; no DNA is available, so the TRBD1 call from TCRdb remains unchecked. CDR3 length equals 16 residues. The CDR3 region is CASSSIGTGLAPTEFF.

The rearrangement uses TRBV28 and TRBJ2-2; TCRdb gives TRBD1 as the D gene, but with no DNA this cannot be confirmed. This CDR3 region has 16 residues. Germline CDR1 is MDHEN and CDR2 is SYDVKM. The chain's CDR3 is CASSLSSGVPVGELFF. Supplemented by reference TRBV28 and TRBJ2-2, the full variable domain reads DVKVTQSSRYLVKRTGEKVFLECVQDMDHENMFWYRQDPGLGLRLIYFSYDVKMKEKGDIPEGYSVSREKKERFSLILESASTNQTSMYLCASSLSSGVPVGELFFGEGSRLTVL.

The V and J genes are TRBV6-4 and TRBJ2-7; TCRdb picks TRBD2, but there is no DNA to check that call. Looked up from germline, CDR1 is MRHNA and CDR2 is SNTAGT. The CDR3 has 16 residues. CDR3 sequence: CASSDRRTRNNYEQYF.

This chain uses TRBV9 with TRBJ2-1; TCRdb picks TRBD2, but there is no DNA to check that call. CDR3 length: 13 residues. CDR1 is SGDLS and CDR2 is YYNGEE in the germline V gene. The CDR3 reads CASSVGGDKEQFF. Using reference TRBV9 and TRBJ2-1 for the parts outside the CDR3, the full variable domain is DSGVTQTPKHLITATGQRVTLRCSPRSGDLSVYWYQQSLDQGLQFLIQYYNGEERAKGNILERFSAQQFPDLHSELNLSSLELGDSALYFCASSVGGDKEQFFGPGTRLTVL.

The chain is built from TRBV7-2 and TRBJ2-1; TCRdb's D gene call, TRBD1, goes unchecked for lack of DNA. This CDR3 contains 13 residues. The germline CDR1 and CDR2 sequences are SGHTA and FQGNSA. The CDR3 sequence: CASTLTGTGVLFF.

J is TRBJ2-2 and V is TRBV7-9; the TCRdb call, TRBD1, lacks DNA for checking. CDR3 size: 15 residues. Germline V gene data show CDR1 as SEHNR and CDR2 as FQNEAQ (reference sequence). The CDR3 spells CASSDGARGTGELFF. The complete variable domain, with remaining parts taken from reference TRBV7-9 and TRBJ2-2, reads DTGVSQNPRHKITKRGQNVTFRCDPISEHNRLYWYRQTLGQGPEFLTYFQNEAQLEKSRLLSDRFSAERPKGSFSTLEIQRTEQGDSAMYLCASSDGARGTGELFFGEGSRLTVL.

J is TRBJ2-5 and V is TRBV7-2; no DNA is available, so the TRBD2 call from TCRdb remains unchecked. The CDR3 is made up of 16 amino acids. Germline assignment: CDR1 SGHTA and CDR2 FQGNSA. The CDR3 region is CASSHSTSGGWETQYF.

The chain employs TRBV6-2 or TRBV6-3 and TRBJ2-5; TCRdb's D gene call, TRBD1, goes unchecked for lack of DNA. The CDR3 is 18 amino acids. Germline CDR1 is MNHEY and CDR2 is SVGEGT. The CDR3: CASSWRAGAPQPPETQYF.

This chain links TRBV7-2 with TRBJ2-7; absent DNA, TCRdb's TRBD1 call cannot be checked. The CDR3 contains 16 residues. The germline V gene encodes CDR1 SGHTA and CDR2 FQGNSA. The CDR3 sequence: CASSLDATGQLYEQYF.

V gene TRBV18 combines with J gene TRBJ1-3; TCRdb's D gene call, TRBD1, goes unchecked for lack of DNA. This CDR3 comprises 16 residues. Germline V gene data show CDR1 as KGHSH and CDR2 as LQKENI. CDR3 in amino acids: CASSPPQASSGNTIYF.

The chain recombines TRBV6-4 with TRBJ2-1; the D call of TRBD2 rests on TCRdb alone, since no DNA is present to check it. Looked up from germline, CDR1 is MRHNA and CDR2 is SNTAGT. The CDR3 contains 15 residues. This chain's CDR3 is CASSDSGLDYNEQFF.

The rearrangement links TRBV7-9 to TRBJ2-1; lacking DNA, the TRBD2 call made by TCRdb goes unchecked. The CDR3 extends over 16 amino acids. In germline, CDR1 is SEHNR, CDR2 FQNEAQ (reference sequence). CDR3 loop: CASSLVLGGQYNEQFF. Full variable domain (outside the CDR3, taken from reference TRBV7-9 and TRBJ2-1): DTGVSQNPRHKITKRGQNVTFRCDPISEHNRLYWYRQTLGQGPEFLTYFQNEAQLEKSRLLSDRFSAERPKGSFSTLEIQRTEQGDSAMYLCASSLVLGGQYNEQFFGPGTRLTVL.

The V and J genes are TRBV12-3 or TRBV12-4 and TRBJ2-5; TCRdb names TRBD1, which stays unverified in the absence of DNA. The CDR3 is made up of 13 amino acids. CDR3: CASIRDSEETQYF.

This rearrangement joins TRBV7-2 to TRBJ2-5; TCRdb gives TRBD2 as the D gene, but with no DNA this cannot be confirmed. CDR1 is SGHTA, CDR2 FQGNSA, per germline. CDR3 size: 15 residues. The CDR3 is CASSYGTSRSETQYF.

The rearrangement uses TRBV15 and TRBJ1-2; TCRdb indicates TRBD1, and absent DNA this call remains unverified. Germline CDR1 and CDR2: LNHNV and YYDKDF (reference sequence). The CDR3 has 16 amino acids. The CDR3 is CATSRVFRGRDYGYTF.

The genes are TRBV20-1 and TRBJ2-7; TCRdb indicates TRBD1, and absent DNA this call remains unverified. The CDR3 extends over 13 amino acids. CDR1 and CDR2 from the germline V gene are DFQATT and SNEGSKA (reference sequence). The CDR3 sequence is CSATTTGSYEQYF.

This chain uses TRBV7-9 with TRBJ2-1; TCRdb returns TRBD1, unconfirmable since there is no DNA. Germline CDR1 and CDR2: SEHNR and FQNEAQ (reference sequence). The CDR3 covers 16 residues. CDR3 sequence: CASSPDRGGSYNEQFF.